This is a list of T cell receptor beta chains from one sample in a study of T cells after yellow fever vaccination. Using its own MiXCR run on the 5' RACE reads, TCRdb lists one record per CDR3 protein. The sample comprises some 250,000 distinct CDR3 sequences, less than 8.5% of which are singletons, and over 0.65% rests with the top ten. Source: CD4+ T cells sorted from PBMCs, taken 15 days after the yellow fever booster vaccination. The origin of the receptors is a young man who received the YFV17D yellow fever vaccine. Each CDR3 is given with its conserved first and last residue. The order of the fields is CDR3 DNA, CDR3 protein, J gene, D gene, clone size, V gene. A D gene is named only where the DNA matches it firmly. Clone size appears in some rows only: once, few, many, or a class for an expanded clone.

CDR3nt: TGTGCCAGCAGTCGGACTAGCGGGAGGGCCGGGTACGAGCAGTACTTC
CDR3aa: CASSRTSGRAGYEQYF
j_gene: TRBJ2-7
d_gene: TRBD2
abundance: NA
v_gene: TRBV5-4

CDR3nt: TGCGCCAGCAGCCAAGAAATCGGGAGTGCAGAGACCCAGTACTTC
CDR3aa: CASSQEIGSAETQYF
j_gene: TRBJ2-5
d_gene: NA
abundance: NA
v_gene: TRBV4-3

CDR3nt: TGTGCCAGCAGCCGGCGACAGGGTAGTGAAAAACTGTTTTTT
CDR3aa: CASSRRQGSEKLFF
j_gene: TRBJ1-4
d_gene: TRBD1
abundance: few
v_gene: TRBV7-9

CDR3nt: TGCGCCAGCAGCTTACCGGGACAGGGGTACGAGCAGTACTTC
CDR3aa: CASSLPGQGYEQYF
j_gene: TRBJ2-7
d_gene: TRBD1
abundance: many
v_gene: TRBV5-1

CDR3nt: TGTGCCAGCAGCCCACGGACAGGTCTCGGGGCCAACGTCCTGACTTTC
CDR3aa: CASSPRTGLGANVLTF
j_gene: TRBJ2-6
d_gene: TRBD1
abundance: NA
v_gene: TRBV9

CDR3nt: TGTGCCAGCAGTTCGGCGGGAACCCATGAGCAGTTCTTC
CDR3aa: CASSSAGTHEQFF
j_gene: TRBJ2-1
d_gene: NA
abundance: many
v_gene: TRBV6-5

CDR3nt: TGTGCCAGCAGCTTAGAGGGCGGGAGACTGGGGAATGAGCAGTTCTTC
CDR3aa: CASSLEGGRLGNEQFF
j_gene: TRBJ2-1
d_gene: TRBD2
abundance: NA
v_gene: TRBV11-3

CDR3nt: TGTGCCAGCAGCCAAGTGAAACTAGCGGGGTACAATGAGCAGTTCTTC
CDR3aa: CASSQVKLAGYNEQFF
j_gene: TRBJ2-1
d_gene: TRBD2
abundance: few
v_gene: TRBV3-1

CDR3nt: TGTGCCAGCAGCCTCCCGCCGGGTCTCTCGCTGGACCCCGGCCAGTACTTC
CDR3aa: CASSLPPGLSLDPGQYF
j_gene: TRBJ2-5
d_gene: NA
abundance: NA
v_gene: TRBV14

CDR3nt: TGTGCCAGCAGCCGGGACAGGGGGAACACATACGAGCAGTACTTC
CDR3aa: CASSRDRGNTYEQYF
j_gene: TRBJ2-7
d_gene: TRBD1
abundance: few
v_gene: TRBV5-5

CDR3nt: TGTGCCAGCAGCTATCCGGGACTAGCGGAAATCTCCTCCTACAATGAGCAGTTCTTC
CDR3aa: CASSYPGLAEISSYNEQFF
j_gene: TRBJ2-1
d_gene: TRBD2
abundance: many
v_gene: TRBV11-1

CDR3nt: TGTGCCAGCAGCTTAGTGGCGGCAGCGCAACAAGAGACCCAGTACTTC
CDR3aa: CASSLVAAAQQETQYF
j_gene: TRBJ2-5
d_gene: NA
abundance: many
v_gene: TRBV7-2